A selection of T cell receptor beta chains follows, all from one sample in a study of shared clonotypes between healthy human individuals. Some clones are missing from TCRdb's copy, which holds only in-frame ones; the method was immunoSEQ multiplex PCR. The data contain roughly 2.4 million clones, 95% of them singletons. Sample: naive CD4+ T cells sorted from blood. The receptor set was obtained from a man aged 18 to 30 in good health. The CDR3 runs from the conserved cysteine through the conserved F or W. D genes are given only for firm matches. Clone size is shown for a subset of rows, as once, few, many or a class of expanded clone.

d_call: TRBD1; v_call: TRBV30; j_call: TRBJ1-1; clone_size: -; cdr3_nt: TGTGCCTGGACCATAGACAGGGGGCAAGGTGAAGCTTTCTTT; cdr3_aa: CAWTIDRGQGEAFF
d_call: -; v_call: TRBV7-9; j_call: TRBJ1-1; clone_size: -; cdr3_nt: TGTGCCAGCAGCTTATTGCAGGGATCAGGCACTGAAGCTTTCTTT; cdr3_aa: CASSLLQGSGTEAFF
d_call: -; v_call: TRBV5-4; j_call: TRBJ1-5; clone_size: -; cdr3_nt: TGTGCCAGCAGCTTCGGGGGGACTGGCAATCAGCCCCAGCATTTT; cdr3_aa: CASSFGGTGNQPQHF
d_call: TRBD2; v_call: TRBV5-1; j_call: TRBJ2-7; clone_size: -; cdr3_nt: TGCGCCAGCAGCCTTGCGGGAGGCGTCTACGAGCAGTACTTC; cdr3_aa: CASSLAGGVYEQYF
d_call: -; v_call: TRBV4-2; j_call: TRBJ2-2; clone_size: -; cdr3_nt: TGTGCCAGCAGCCAATTCGGGGACACCGGGGAGCTGTTTTTT; cdr3_aa: CASSQFGDTGELFF
d_call: TRBD1; v_call: TRBV2; j_call: TRBJ2-3; clone_size: -; cdr3_nt: TGTGCCAGCATGAGGGGGCAAACAGATACGCAGTATTTT; cdr3_aa: CASMRGQTDTQYF
d_call: -; v_call: TRBV9; j_call: TRBJ2-6; clone_size: -; cdr3_nt: TGTGCCAGCAGCCCACAGGACTGGGCCAACGTCCTGACTTTC; cdr3_aa: CASSPQDWANVLTF
d_call: -; v_call: TRBV28; j_call: TRBJ2-1; clone_size: -; cdr3_nt: TGTGCCAGCAGTTTAGGTTCATGGGGGAATGAGCAGTTCTTC; cdr3_aa: CASSLGSWGNEQFF
d_call: -; v_call: TRBV9; j_call: TRBJ1-1; clone_size: few; cdr3_nt: TGTGCCAGCAGCGTAGCGGGTCTCACTGAAGCTTTCTTT; cdr3_aa: CASSVAGLTEAFF
d_call: -; v_call: TRBV6-1; j_call: TRBJ2-7; clone_size: -; cdr3_nt: TGTGCCAGCAGGGTAGATTACGAGCAGTACTTC; cdr3_aa: CASRVDYEQYF
d_call: -; v_call: TRBV9; j_call: TRBJ1-2; clone_size: -; cdr3_nt: TGTGCCAGCAGCGTGGGGATCCAGAAAGGCTATGGCTACACCTTC; cdr3_aa: CASSVGIQKGYGYTF
d_call: TRBD2; v_call: TRBV4-1; j_call: TRBJ2-2; clone_size: -; cdr3_nt: TGCGCCAGCAGCCAAGATTGGACTAGCGGGATGTTATCGTACACCGGGGAGCTGTTTTTT; cdr3_aa: CASSQDWTSGMLSYTGELFF
d_call: -; v_call: TRBV7-2; j_call: TRBJ1-5; clone_size: -; cdr3_nt: TGTGCCAGCAGCTTAGGGTATGGACGGGCCCAGCATTTT; cdr3_aa: CASSLGYGRAQHF
d_call: -; v_call: TRBV6-6; j_call: TRBJ2-7; clone_size: -; cdr3_nt: TGTGCCAGCATTGGACTATTCTACGAGCAGTACTTC; cdr3_aa: CASIGLFYEQYF